A single T cell receptor beta chain is shown here with its context. Trimming took off 1 base at V and 1 base at J, with 8 bases between the two ends. The CDR3 spans 14 residues. In germline, CDR1 is LNHDA, CDR2 SQIVND (reference sequence). Definite or probable Susac syndrome was diagnosed using recently defined diagnostic criteria. The sample is drawn from a study of CD8 T cells in Susac syndrome. Reverse transcription of roughly 0.5 to 1 ug RNA used random hexamers. TCRdb passed the immunoSEQ multiplex PCR reads through MiXCR, listing each CDR3 protein once. Among some 75,000 distinct CDR3 sequences listed, 90% to 95% were seen once.

The TCR originated in a human donor with Susac syndrome. The chain employs TRBV19 and TRBJ2-7; maybe TRBD2 (5 bases). The sequencing sample was made of CD8+ T cells from PBMCs. CDR3 DNA sequence: TGTGCCAGTAGTATAGGAAGCGGTTCCTACGAGCAGTACTTC. Translated: CASSIGSGSYEQYF. Full variable domain (missing parts from reference TRBV19 and TRBJ2-7): DGGITQSPKYLFRKEGQNVTLSCEQNLNHDAMYWYRQDPGQGLRLIYYSQIVNDFQKGDIAEGYSVSREKKESFPLTVTSAQKNPTAFYLCASSIGSGSYEQYFGPGTRLTVT.